This is a list of T cell receptor beta chains from one sample in a study of blood T cell repertoires in COVID-19. Clones were sequenced by immunoSEQ multiplex PCR, and TCRdb holds only the in-frame ones, with some missing. The sample records about 300,000 clones, around 89% being singletons. Sample: peripheral blood. The receptor set was obtained from a woman in her 50s with COVID-19, enrolled during active disease. Each CDR3 is given with its conserved first and last residue. D genes are given only for firm matches. Part of the rows lack a size; the others show once, few, many or a class for expanded clones.

CASSLHARGSMDEQFF,TGTGCCAGCAGCTTACACGCCAGAGGGAGCATGGATGAGCAGTTCTTC,TRBV11-3,.,.,TRBJ2-1
CASSQGLRGYEQYF,TGTGCCAGCAGCCAAGGTCTCAGGGGTTACGAGCAGTACTTC,TRBV14,.,.,TRBJ2-7
CASSHPPWGPRGLGEQYF,TGTGCCAGCAGCCACCCCCCATGGGGACCCAGGGGGCTAGGCGAGCAGTACTTC,TRBV3-1/TRBV3-2,.,TRBD1,TRBJ2-7
CASSRGQVQFF,TGTGCCAGCAGCAGGGGACAGGTGCAGTTCTTC,TRBV21-1,.,.,TRBJ2-1
CATSDPGLAGINEQFF,TGTGCCACCAGTGACCCCGGACTAGCGGGAATCAATGAGCAGTTCTTC,TRBV24-1,.,TRBD2,TRBJ2-1
CASSLIGRSSYNEQFF,TGCGCCAGCAGCTTGATTGGGAGGAGCTCCTACAATGAGCAGTTCTTC,TRBV5-1,.,.,TRBJ2-1
CASSARQGGIPQETQYF,TGTGCCAGCAGCGCCAGACAGGGGGGGATACCCCAAGAGACCCAGTACTTC,TRBV9,.,TRBD1,TRBJ2-5
CSVDGTSGFLEQFF,TGCAGCGTTGATGGGACTAGCGGGTTTCTGGAGCAGTTCTTC,TRBV29-1,.,TRBD2,TRBJ2-1
CASSQVARGELFF,TGCGCCAGCAGCCAAGTAGCGCGCGGGGAGCTGTTTTTT,TRBV4-1,once,.,TRBJ2-2
CASSATKDYGYTF,TGTGCCAGCAGCGCCACTAAGGACTATGGCTACACCTTC,TRBV21-1,.,.,TRBJ1-2
CASSYFGVTSGEKLFF,TGTGCCAGCAGTTACTTCGGGGTTACGTCGGGAGAAAAACTGTTTTTT,TRBV6-5,.,.,TRBJ1-4
CASSQAGAGELFF,TGTGCCAGCAGCCAAGCGGGGGCCGGGGAGCTGTTTTTT,TRBV2,.,TRBD2,TRBJ2-2
CASSLGATGSSGNTIYF,TGTGCCAGCAGCTTGGGAGCCACAGGGAGCTCTGGAAACACCATATATTTT,TRBV11-2,.,.,TRBJ1-3
CASSPDRLNTEAFF,TGTGCCAGCTCGCCGGACAGGCTGAACACTGAAGCTTTCTTT,TRBV18,.,TRBD1,TRBJ1-1
CASSLGDRVGTEAFF,TGCGCCAGCAGCTTGGGGGACAGGGTCGGCACTGAAGCTTTCTTT,TRBV5-1,once,TRBD1,TRBJ1-1
CASSYSNGGPEAFF,TGTGCCAGCAGTTACTCTAACGGGGGACCTGAAGCTTTCTTT,TRBV6-5,.,.,TRBJ1-1
CASSHFLAGTGEQFF,TGTGCCAGCAGCCACTTTTTAGCGGGAACGGGTGAGCAGTTCTTC,TRBV3-1/TRBV3-2,.,TRBD2,TRBJ2-1
CAWSPLGEGLREQYF,TGTGCCTGGAGTCCTTTGGGGGAGGGCCTCCGCGAGCAGTACTTC,TRBV30,.,TRBD2,TRBJ2-7
CASSKGLAGGPPTDTQYF,TGTGCCAGCAGCAAGGGACTAGCGGGAGGGCCCCCCACAGATACGCAGTATTTT,TRBV7-9,.,TRBD2,TRBJ2-3
CSVEGGLGPYEQYF,TGCAGCGTTGAAGGAGGACTAGGACCCTACGAGCAGTACTTC,TRBV29-1,.,TRBD2,TRBJ2-7
CATREYNEQFF,TGTGCCACGCGGGAGTACAATGAGCAGTTCTTC,TRBV27,once,TRBD2,TRBJ2-1
CASSPSAGTSYNSPLHF,TGTGCCAGCTCACCATCGGCGGGTACCTCCTATAATTCACCCCTCCACTTT,TRBV18,once,.,TRBJ1-6
CASSRGAGNTNVYEQYF,TGTGCCAGTTCACGGGGAGCGGGAAACACAAACGTCTACGAGCAGTACTTC,TRBV5-4,.,TRBD2,TRBJ2-7
CASSKTGMGTEAFF,TGTGCCAGCAGCAAGACAGGGATGGGCACTGAAGCTTTCTTT,TRBV7-3,.,TRBD1,TRBJ1-1
CASSQADRLSYNEQFF,TGCGCCAGCAGCCAAGCGGACAGACTCTCCTACAATGAGCAGTTCTTC,TRBV4-1,.,.,TRBJ2-1
CASSKAPIQGYLYNEQFF,TGTGCCAGTAGTAAAGCCCCAATACAGGGATACCTTTACAATGAGCAGTTCTTC,TRBV19,few,.,TRBJ2-1
CSVEGGLPTDTQYF,TGCAGCGTTGAGGGCGGGCTCCCCACAGATACGCAGTATTTT,TRBV29-1,.,.,TRBJ2-3
CASSQIGLAANNEQFF,TGCGCCAGCAGCCAGATTGGACTAGCGGCTAACAATGAGCAGTTCTTC,TRBV4-1,.,TRBD2,TRBJ2-1
CASSYSGLAGVDTQYF,TGTGCCAGCAGTTACTCGGGGCTAGCGGGGGTGGATACGCAGTATTTT,TRBV6-5,.,TRBD2,TRBJ2-3
CASSLEYNQPQHF,TGTGCCAGCAGCTTGGAGTACAATCAGCCCCAGCATTTT,TRBV7-3,few,.,TRBJ1-5
CASSPRQGRGETQYF,TGTGCCAGCAGCCCCAGACAGGGGAGGGGAGAGACCCAGTACTTC,TRBV11-1,few,.,TRBJ2-5
CASSSPGRYTEAFF,TGTGCCAGCAGTTCCCCAGGGCGGTACACTGAAGCTTTCTTT,TRBV6-5,.,.,TRBJ1-1
CASSGGLGAYTGELFF,TGTGCCAGCAGTGGAGGGTTAGGAGCCTACACCGGGGAGCTGTTTTTT,TRBV2,.,.,TRBJ2-2
CAWREQGYTEAFF,TGTGCCTGGAGGGAACAGGGTTACACTGAAGCTTTCTTT,TRBV30,.,.,TRBJ1-1
CATSEDLAGPSYEQYF,TGTGCCACCAGTGAGGATCTAGCGGGACCCTCCTACGAGCAGTACTTC,TRBV24-1,.,TRBD2,TRBJ2-7
CASSEVSKGSLQPQHF,TGTGCCAGCAGTGAAGTCAGTAAAGGTAGCCTTCAGCCCCAGCATTTT,TRBV6-1,.,.,TRBJ1-5
CASSERGLYTDTQYF,TGTGCCAGCAGCGAGAGGGGACTCTACACAGATACGCAGTATTTT,TRBV9,.,.,TRBJ2-3
CASSVGSVTDTQYF,TGTGCCAGCAGCGTAGGATCGGTCACAGATACGCAGTATTTT,TRBV9,once,.,TRBJ2-3
CASGDRGATNEKLFF,TGTGCCAGTGGAGACAGGGGAGCAACTAATGAAAAACTGTTTTTT,TRBV19,once,TRBD1,TRBJ1-4
CASSLGSGPGGNQPQHF,TGTGCCAGCAGCTTAGGAAGTGGGCCAGGGGGCAATCAGCCCCAGCATTTT,TRBV7-2,.,.,TRBJ1-5
CASSFDRAGSGYTF,TGTGCCAGCAGCTTTGACAGGGCCGGTTCGGGCTACACCTTC,TRBV5-8,.,TRBD1,TRBJ1-2
CASSIVRGEKLFF,TGTGCCAGTAGTATAGTAAGAGGAGAAAAACTGTTTTTT,TRBV19,.,.,TRBJ1-4
CASTPASGRQETQYF,TGTGCCAGCACCCCGGCTAGCGGGAGGCAAGAGACCCAGTACTTC,TRBV6-2/TRBV6-3,.,TRBD2,TRBJ2-5
CAARARLAGVREQYF,TGTGCTGCACGGGCCCGACTAGCGGGAGTGCGAGAGCAGTACTTC,TRBV30,.,TRBD2,TRBJ2-7
CSATVAGETQYF,TGCAGCGCGACTGTAGCAGGGGAGACCCAGTACTTC,TRBV29-1,.,.,TRBJ2-5
CASSIAPGTGPPRQYF,TGTGCCAGTAGTATAGCCCCCGGGACAGGCCCCCCGCGGCAGTACTTC,TRBV19,.,TRBD1,TRBJ2-7
CASSSLGRGRVEEQYF,TGCGCCAGCAGCTCATTAGGGCGCGGGAGGGTCGAAGAGCAGTACTTC,TRBV5-1,.,TRBD2,TRBJ2-7
CASSPSPGTGDNNEQFF,TGTGCCAGCAGTCCAAGCCCCGGGACAGGGGACAACAATGAGCAGTTCTTC,TRBV6-6,.,TRBD1,TRBJ2-1
CASSSPGQGHHEQYF,TGTGCCAGCAGCTCACCGGGACAGGGGCACCACGAGCAGTACTTC,TRBV5-4,.,TRBD1,TRBJ2-7
CASSPPLVAGGTGELFF,TGTGCCAGCAGCCCCCCTTTAGTAGCGGGAGGTACCGGGGAGCTGTTTTTT,TRBV6-2/TRBV6-3,.,TRBD2,TRBJ2-2
CASSSGQIYGYTF,TGTGCCAGCAGCTCGGGACAAATCTATGGCTACACCTTC,TRBV11-2,.,.,TRBJ1-2
CASSALAGGQGTQYF,TGCGCCAGCAGTGCCCTAGCGGGAGGGCAGGGGACCCAGTACTTC,TRBV10-1,.,TRBD2,TRBJ2-5
CASSPSGERNEQFF,TGTGCCAGCTCACCATCGGGGGAAAGGAATGAGCAGTTCTTC,TRBV18,.,.,TRBJ2-1
CATNVSQDQPQHF,TGTGCCACCAATGTCTCCCAGGATCAGCCCCAGCATTTT,TRBV24-1,.,.,TRBJ1-5
CASRVQGAGSTDTQYF,TGTGCCAGCAGGGTCCAGGGGGCCGGGTCCACAGATACGCAGTATTTT,TRBV2,.,TRBD1,TRBJ2-3